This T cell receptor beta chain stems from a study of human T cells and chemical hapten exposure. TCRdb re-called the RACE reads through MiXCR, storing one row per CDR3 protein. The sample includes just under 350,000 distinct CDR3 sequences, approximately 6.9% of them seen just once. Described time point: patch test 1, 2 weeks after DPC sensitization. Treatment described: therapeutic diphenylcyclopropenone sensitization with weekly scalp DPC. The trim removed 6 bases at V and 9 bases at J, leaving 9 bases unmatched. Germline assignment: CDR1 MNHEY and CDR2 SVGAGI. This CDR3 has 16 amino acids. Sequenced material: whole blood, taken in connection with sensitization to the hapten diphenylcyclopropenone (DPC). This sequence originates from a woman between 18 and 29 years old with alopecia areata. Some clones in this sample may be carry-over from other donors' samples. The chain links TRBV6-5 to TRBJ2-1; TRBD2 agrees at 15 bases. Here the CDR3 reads CASSPRTSGGAPEQFF. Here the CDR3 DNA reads TGTGCCAGCAGCCCTCGGACTAGCGGGGGGGCCCCTGAGCAGTTCTTC.